The 26 T cell receptor beta chains below all came from one sample that was sequenced in a study of T cells in Graves' hyperthyroidism and ophthalmopathy. Researchers took RNA transcripts and amplified the TCR beta CDR3 regions from them. Primed by the HTBI set, a first-round RT-PCR was run on the TCR CDR3. TCRdb ran MiXCR on the multiplex PCR reads and lists one entry per CDR3 protein. Of roughly 700,000 distinct CDR3 sequences in the sample, about 18% were seen once. The sample was blood. These TCRs come from a man aged 45 to 65 with Graves' hyperthyroidism.

Many counts were recorded for this clonotype. V and J are TRBV28 and TRBJ1-4; 8 bases align to TRBD1. This CDR3 has 13 residues. J lost 8 bases, V lost 6 bases, and 5 bases had no gene match. Germline V gene lookup returns CDR1 MDHEN and CDR2 SYDVKM. CDR3 residues: CASRNRGDEKLFF. The CDR3 DNA sequence: TGTGCCAGCAGAAACAGGGGGGACGAAAAACTGTTTTTT.

This clonotype was seen ten or more times. The V and J genes are TRBV27 and TRBJ1-1, with D possibly matching TRBD1 (6 bases). The CDR3 has 13 amino acids. V was clipped by 6 bases and J by 4 bases, with 12 bases between them. Germline values: CDR1 MNHEY, CDR2 SMNVEV (reference sequence). The CDR3 sequence is CASRKTGRTEAFF. In nucleotides, the CDR3 is TGTGCCAGCAGAAAAACAGGGCGCACTGAAGCTTTCTTT.

In nucleotides, the CDR3 is TGTGCCAGCAGTGACTCGAACGGGGAGCTGTTTTTT. It is translated as CASSDSNGELFF. The chain links TRBV6-4 to TRBJ2-2; unclear D gene. The CDR3 spans 12 residues. The germline V gene encodes CDR1 MRHNA and CDR2 SNTAGT. The V gene lost 0 bases and the J gene lost 7 bases, with 3 bases spanning the gap.

This clonotype has ten or more counts. The chain links TRBV5-5 to TRBJ2-7, with D possibly being TRBD1 (6 bases). This CDR3 contains 18 residues. With 3 bases removed from V and 2 bases from J, the gap between germline ends came to 24 bases. The germline gives CDR1 SGHKS, CDR2 YYEKEE (reference sequence). The CDR3 here is CASSSIVSTGTITYEQYF. CDR3 DNA: TGTGCCAGCAGCTCAATTGTTTCGACAGGCACTATTACCTACGAGCAGTACTTC.

The chain couples TRBV12-3 or TRBV12-4 to TRBJ2-7, with TRBD1 matching over 7 bases. Trimming at V came to 7 bases and at J to 5 bases, leaving 5 bases not matched to a gene. This CDR3 is built from 12 residues. CDR3 amino acids: CASKTDRDEQYF. As DNA, the CDR3 is TGTGCCAGCAAAACCGACAGGGACGAGCAGTACTTC.

This chain joins TRBV5-6 and TRBJ1-2; D may be TRBD1 (5 bases). The CDR3 contains 13 residues. V lost 4 bases to trimming and J lost 3 bases, with 10 bases between them. Germline V gives CDR1 SGHDT, CDR2 YYEEEE. The CDR3 DNA sequence: TGTGCCAGCAGCCAAGACAGCTACTATGGCTACACCTTC. Its translation: CASSQDSYYGYTF.

Worth noting for this clonotype: A read error is possible here, since a much larger clone lies one base away. V gene TRBV12-3 or TRBV12-4 combines with J gene TRBJ2-1, with no clear D. V was clipped by 9 bases and J by 5 bases, with 8 bases between them. The CDR3 is 11 amino acids. CDR3 loop: CARKTDNEQFF. The CDR3 coding sequence is TGTGCCAGGAAGACTGACAATGAGCAGTTCTTC.

In its sample, this clonotype was seen many times. The rearrangement uses TRBV28 and TRBJ2-7; D remains unclear. This CDR3 region has 13 residues. Per germline, CDR1 MDHEN and CDR2 SYDVKM. The ends were cut back, 6 bases at V and 2 bases at J, with 11 bases in the middle. CDR3 region: CASRSSSTYEQYF. As DNA, the CDR3 is TGTGCCAGCAGATCTTCCAGTACCTACGAGCAGTACTTC.

This clonotype has ten or more counts. The chain is built from TRBV3-1 and TRBJ1-2; D uncertain. The CDR3 is made up of 14 amino acids. V lost 3 bases to trimming and J lost 3 bases, with 11 bases between them. Germline assignment: CDR1 LGHDT and CDR2 YNNKEL (reference sequence). The DNA of the CDR3 is TGTGCCAGCAGCCATTCCCTATTTGACTATGGCTACACCTTC. Translating it yields CASSHSLFDYGYTF.

This clonotype was seen ten or more times. V is TRBV6-5 and J is TRBJ2-6; D is unresolved. Germline CDR1 is MNHEY and CDR2 is SVGAGI. This CDR3 region has 16 residues. Trimming left V 2 bases short and J 5 bases short, with 13 bases between. CDR3 in amino acids: CASSYHDGWRANVLTF. For the CDR3, the DNA is TGTGCCAGCAGTTACCACGACGGTTGGCGGGCCAACGTCCTGACTTTC.

This clonotype was counted a few times. This chain uses TRBV7-3 with TRBJ2-1, with D perhaps matching TRBD1 or TRBD2 (5 bases each). Trimming removed 2 bases at V and 2 bases at J, with 13 bases between. CDR1 is SGHTA, CDR2 FQGTGA, per germline. The CDR3 covers 16 residues. This chain's CDR3 is CASSLQGVTTYNEQFF. The DNA for the CDR3 is TGTGCCAGCAGCTTACAGGGAGTTACCACCTACAATGAGCAGTTCTTC.

This clonotype appeared many times. The V call is TRBV11-3, the J call TRBJ2-3; D might be TRBD2 (6 bases). The V end was cut by 5 bases, the J end by 5 bases, with 17 bases between. The CDR3 has 15 residues. CDR1 and CDR2 from the germline V gene are SGHNT and YENEEA. CDR3 sequence: CASSLGGAPGDTQYF. CDR3 coding DNA: TGTGCCAGCAGCCTAGGAGGGGCCCCAGGAGATACGCAGTATTTT.

Details on this clonotype: A single base separates this from a much larger clone, so it may be a read error. The chain has TRBV7-9 and TRBJ1-2, with D possibly TRBD1 on 5 matching bases. CDR1 SEHNR and CDR2 FQNEAQ come from the germline V gene (reference sequence). The CDR3 has 14 residues. CDR3 loop: CASSLDAGNYGHTF. CDR3 in DNA: TGTGCCAGCAGTTTAGATGCAGGGAACTATGGCCACACCTTC.

This clonotype was seen repeatedly, ten times or more. The chain links TRBV20-1 to TRBJ1-1; 12 bases fit TRBD1. Germline values: CDR1 DFQATT, CDR2 SNEGSKA (reference sequence). CDR3 length: 17 residues. V gave up 0 bases and J gave up 0 bases; unmatched junction bases: 5. The CDR3 sequence: CSARDRDRGLMNTEAFF. The DNA for the CDR3 is TGCAGTGCTAGAGATCGGGACAGGGGGCTTATGAACACTGAAGCTTTCTTT.

This clonotype came up many times. The gene calls are TRBV3-1 and TRBJ2-1; tentative D call: TRBD1 (5 bases). The V gene lost 0 bases and the J gene lost 0 bases, with 12 bases spanning the gap. The germline V gene has CDR1 LGHDT and CDR2 YNNKEL (reference sequence). This CDR3 comprises 17 residues. The CDR3 loop reads CASSQEQAFSSYNEQFF. The CDR3 DNA reads TGTGCCAGCAGCCAAGAACAGGCCTTCAGCTCCTACAATGAGCAGTTCTTC.

Concerning this clonotype: At one end the junction does not follow the germline gene, possibly because of a read error. V is TRBV30 and J is TRBJ1-4; D may be TRBD1 (6 bases). Germline V gene lookup returns CDR1 GTSNPN and CDR2 SVGIG (reference sequence). This CDR3 comprises 13 residues. CDR3 sequence: CPWRQAANEKLFF. The CDR3 region has the DNA TGTCCCTGGAGACAGGCGGCCAATGAAAAACTGTTTTTT.

There are a few counts of this clonotype. This chain links TRBV29-1 with TRBJ2-1; D is possibly TRBD2 (6 bases). The length of the CDR3 is 15 residues. CDR1 SQVTM and CDR2 ANQGSEA come from the germline V gene. V was shortened by 7 bases and J by 10 bases, with 26 bases between the two germline ends. The CDR3 sequence: CSARPGLAQTGEQFF. In DNA form, the CDR3 reads TGCAGCGCCCGTCCTGGGCTAGCGCAGACGGGGGAGCAGTTCTTC.

Comment on this clonotype: It may be a read error: a sequence one base away is much more abundant. The chain employs TRBV10-3 and TRBJ2-5; tentative D call: TRBD2 (7 bases). The CDR3 loop spans 13 amino acids. The germline V gene encodes CDR1 ENHRY and CDR2 SYGVKD. The CDR3 sequence: CTISGGGSETQYF. The CDR3 coding sequence is TGTACCATCAGTGGGGGCGGGAGTGAGACCCAGTACTTC.

This clonotype was seen more than once but under ten times. The chain couples TRBV12-3 or TRBV12-4 to TRBJ2-1; 15 positions agree with TRBD2. The V and J ends lost 6 bases and 12 bases, in that order; junction bases with no gene match: 3. The CDR3 sequence is 13 residues long. The CDR3 here is CASRPGLAGGQFF. The CDR3 bases are TGTGCCAGCAGACCGGGACTAGCGGGGGGGCAGTTCTTC.

This clonotype was found many times. J is TRBJ2-1 and V is TRBV5-1, with 8 positions matching TRBD2. V was pared by 0 bases and J by 2 bases, with 4 bases of the junction left unmatched. Looked up from germline, CDR1 is SGHRS and CDR2 is YFSETQ. This CDR3 contains 16 residues. The CDR3 coding sequence is TGCGCCAGCAGCTTGGAGGTTAGCGGGACCTACAATGAGCAGTTCTTC. Residues: CASSLEVSGTYNEQFF.

This clonotype was observed a few times. V gene TRBV9 combines with J gene TRBJ2-2; D is possibly TRBD1 or TRBD2 (5 bases each). Trimming removed 4 bases at V and 0 bases at J, with 10 bases between. The CDR3 is 15 amino acids. In germline, CDR1 is SGDLS, CDR2 YYNGEE. DNA of the CDR3: TGTGCCAGCAGCTTCCGGGGCTCGAACACCGGGGAGCTGTTTTTT. Encoded protein: CASSFRGSNTGELFF.

The chain uses TRBV27 and TRBJ2-1, with D perhaps TRBD1 or TRBD2 (6 bases each). V was shortened by 5 bases and J by 5 bases, with 13 bases between the two germline ends. Germline CDR1 reads MNHEY; CDR2 reads SMNVEV (reference sequence). This CDR3 comprises 14 residues. The CDR3 nucleotides are TGTGCCAGCAGTCTCGGGGGCTTTCACAATGAGCAGTTCTTC. Its translation: CASSLGGFHNEQFF.

This clonotype was seen ten or more times. This chain joins TRBV30 and TRBJ2-2, with D tentatively TRBD1 or TRBD2 (6 bases each). V was clipped by 3 bases and J by 8 bases, with 19 bases between them. The CDR3 totals 15 residues. Germline V gives CDR1 GTSNPN, CDR2 SVGIG (reference sequence). CDR3 bases: TGTGCCTGGAGCACCGGGGGCGCTTATTTTGGGGAGCTGTTTTTT. Its protein product is CAWSTGGAYFGELFF.

This clonotype was counted at least ten times. CDR3 protein: CASSPSESYEQYF. The DNA of the CDR3 is TGTGCCAGCAGCCCTAGCGAGTCCTACGAGCAGTACTTC. The genes are TRBV3-1 and TRBJ2-7; the D gene is possibly TRBD2 (6 bases). Deletions cut 4 bases from V and 1 base from J, with 8 bases between. The CDR3 totals 13 residues. The V gene's germline CDR1 is LGHDT and CDR2 YNNKEL (reference sequence).

The chain combines TRBV2 with TRBJ1-5; 9 positions agree with TRBD1. This CDR3 region has 16 residues. J lost 2 bases, V lost 3 bases, and 5 bases had no gene match. Germline-derived CDR1 and CDR2 are SNHLY and FYNNEI. The CDR3 DNA follows: TGTGCCAGCAGTGAGGAAACAGGGGGCGGCAATCAGCCCCAGCATTTT. This sequence encodes CASSEETGGGNQPQHF.

The V and J genes are TRBV5-1 and TRBJ2-2; the D gene is possibly TRBD2 (6 bases). V was trimmed by 2 bases and J by 0 bases, leaving 11 bases between them. Germline-derived CDR1 and CDR2 are SGHRS and YFSETQ. CDR3 length: 16 residues. The CDR3 sequence: CASSFGGAPNTGELFF. The CDR3 nucleotides are TGCGCCAGCAGCTTCGGAGGGGCCCCGAACACCGGGGAGCTGTTTTTT.